The present T cell receptor beta chain was sequenced within a study of T-cell memory formation after mild COVID-19 (dated by TCRdb to the early 2020s). Describing the broader study: TCR sequence clusters from the two donors were largely donor specific. Longitudinal TCRalpha and TCRbeta repertoire sequencing tracked T-cell clones expanding and contracting after mild COVID-19 in a couple of donors. The cohort comprised two young, previously healthy adult volunteers, one female and one male. Broader findings and caveats from the paper: The study included only a couple of mild cases, and larger cohorts that include severe cases with pre-infection samples were judged to be necessary. Contracting CD4+ clones were found mainly in CM and EM memory subsets, while CD8+ clones were enriched in EMRA. Some responding clones were found in pre-infection memory, which suggests that pre-existing cross-reactive memory T cells took part in the SARS-CoV-2 response. SARS-CoV-2 specificity of the second-wave clones peaking on day 37 was not confirmed. Clones contracting from day 15 to 85 had balanced CD4/CD8 phenotypes, while a second wave expanding from day 15 to 37 was biased towards CD4+.

Measured from the cysteine to the phenylalanine, the CDR3 is 14 residues long. Just the 42-base CDR3 DNA is kept, in frame starting at base 1. V drops 2 bases and J drops 11 bases, leaving 19 bases in between. CDR1 is given as SGHDT and CDR2 as YYEEEE, both from the germline V gene. PBMCs were isolated by Ficoll-Paque density gradient centrifugation. This clonotype was picked up a small number of times. Its specific antigen is unknown. No base-level quality is on record; no much larger clone is a single base apart. TCRdb lists the instrument as Illumina NovaSeq 6000. cDNA libraries for TCRalpha and TCRbeta were prepared by 5'RACE using constant-segment primers, with sample barcodes and unique molecular identifiers added. Trizol reagent was used to extract RNA from every sample. Amplification of the libraries took two PCR steps, and the second step added a second sample barcode plus Illumina TruSeq adapters. Sequencing of libraries was performed on an Illumina NovaSeq with 2 x 150 bp paired-end reads. From the authors' description of their analysis: Demultiplexing of reads and collapsing into UMI-guided consensus sequences were performed with migec v1.2.7. Using mixcr v2.1.11, the UMI consensuses were aligned to TRA and TRB V and J templates and assembled into clonotypes. Clonotypes were classified as expanded or contracted when called significant by both edgeR and NoisET, with noise models trained on biological replicates. edgeR calls used a false discovery rate-adjusted p below 0.01 and a log2 fold-change threshold of 1. PCA with hierarchical clustering of max-normalized trajectories of the 1000 most abundant clonotypes was used as exploratory dynamics analysis. The CD4 or CD8 phenotype of responding clones was assigned using the separately sequenced CD4+ and CD8+ repertoires. TCRdb ran its own pipeline on the public reads, namely fastp trimming at Q25 and MiXCR clone calling, and kept in-frame beta chains. Rows matching on CDR3 protein sequence are summarized as one entry with the most common DNA and genes. The V and J calls shown here were made by TCRdb, not taken from the authors' results. A total of 170,000 or so distinct CDR3 sequences appear in this sample, around a fifth of them only once. In total, the top ten clones hold under 25% of the sample.

The chain employs TRBV5-6 and TRBJ1-1, with the D gene too uncertain to name. The sequence was obtained from an adult woman who had mild COVID-19 (a few samples of this study predate the infection). The sample titles of this study are shuffled in the database, so cell type and time point are left out; the donor was told from shared clones. The sample comprised PBMCs or a T cell subset sorted from them (not recorded which). In nucleotide form, the sequence is TGTGCCAGCAGCTTTCCGGCTGCCCGACCGGAGGCTTTCTTT. Its amino acids are CASSFPAARPEAFF.